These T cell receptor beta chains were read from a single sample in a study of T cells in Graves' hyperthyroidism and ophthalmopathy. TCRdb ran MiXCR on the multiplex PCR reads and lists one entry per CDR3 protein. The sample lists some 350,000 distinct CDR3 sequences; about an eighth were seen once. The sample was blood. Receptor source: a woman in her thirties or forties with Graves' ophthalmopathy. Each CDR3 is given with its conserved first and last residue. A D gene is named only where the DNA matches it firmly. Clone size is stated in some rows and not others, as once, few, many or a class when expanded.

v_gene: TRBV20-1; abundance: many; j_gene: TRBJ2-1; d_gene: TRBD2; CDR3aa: CSARDPLAGGPEQFF; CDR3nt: TGCAGTGCTAGAGATCCCCTAGCGGGAGGACCGGAGCAGTTCTTC
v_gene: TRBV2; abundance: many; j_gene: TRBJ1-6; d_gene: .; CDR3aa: CASSLREVSPLHF; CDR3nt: TGTGCCAGCAGTCTAAGGGAAGTCTCACCCCTCCACTTT
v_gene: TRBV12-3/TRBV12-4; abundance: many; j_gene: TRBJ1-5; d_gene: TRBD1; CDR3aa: CASSPRTGPYQPQHF; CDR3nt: TGTGCCAGCAGTCCGAGGACAGGGCCGTATCAGCCCCAGCATTTT
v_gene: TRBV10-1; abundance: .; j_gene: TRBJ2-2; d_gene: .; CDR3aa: CASSASVSGELFF; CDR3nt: TGCGCCAGCAGTGCGAGTGTTTCCGGGGAGCTGTTTTTT
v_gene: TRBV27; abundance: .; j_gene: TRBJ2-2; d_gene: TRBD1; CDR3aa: CASKRDRENTGELFF; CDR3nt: TGTGCCAGCAAAAGGGACAGGGAGAACACCGGGGAGCTGTTTTTT
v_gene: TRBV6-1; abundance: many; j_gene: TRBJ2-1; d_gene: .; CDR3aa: CASEGGGQGMNEQFF; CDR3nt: TGTGCCAGCGAGGGGGGTGGGCAGGGAATGAATGAGCAGTTCTTC
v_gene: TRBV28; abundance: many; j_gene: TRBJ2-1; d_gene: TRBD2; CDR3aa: CASTPNRGDYNEQFF; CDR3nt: TGTGCCAGCACGCCTAATCGGGGGGACTACAATGAGCAGTTCTTC
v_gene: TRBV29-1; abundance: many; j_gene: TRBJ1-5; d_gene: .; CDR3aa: CSVGWRDTSQPQHF; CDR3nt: TGCAGCGTTGGATGGCGGGACACGAGTCAGCCCCAGCATTTT
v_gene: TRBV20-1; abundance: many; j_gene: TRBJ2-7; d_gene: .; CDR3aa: CSALAGGPTSGQYF; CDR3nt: TGCAGTGCTCTCGCCGGGGGCCCTACGAGCGGGCAGTACTTC
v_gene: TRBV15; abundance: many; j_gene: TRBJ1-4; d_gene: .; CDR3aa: CATSRGEYGEKLFF; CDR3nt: TGTGCCACCAGCAGGGGGGAGTACGGTGAAAAACTGTTTTTT
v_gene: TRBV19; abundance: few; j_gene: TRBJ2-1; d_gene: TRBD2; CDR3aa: CASSIALSGGAGNEQFF; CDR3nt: TGTGCCAGTAGTATAGCCCTTAGCGGGGGGGCCGGCAATGAGCAGTTCTTC
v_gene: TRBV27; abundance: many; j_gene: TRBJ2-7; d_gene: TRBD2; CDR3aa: CATGLDSVEQYF; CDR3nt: TGTGCCACCGGACTAGACTCCGTCGAGCAGTACTTC
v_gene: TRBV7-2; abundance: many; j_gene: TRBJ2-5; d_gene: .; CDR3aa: CASGFTSRVGETQYF; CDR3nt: TGTGCCAGCGGTTTTACGTCGCGCGTTGGAGAGACCCAGTACTTC
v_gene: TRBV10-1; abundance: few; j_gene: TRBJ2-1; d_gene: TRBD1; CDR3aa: CASTDRESFLSSYNEQFF; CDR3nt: TGCGCCAGCACCGACAGGGAATCCTTTTTGAGCTCCTACAATGAGCAGTTCTTC
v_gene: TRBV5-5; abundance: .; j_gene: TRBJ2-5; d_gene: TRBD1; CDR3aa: CASSERTGHRQTQYF; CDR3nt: TGTGCCAGCAGCGAGCGGACAGGGCACCGTCAGACCCAGTACTTC
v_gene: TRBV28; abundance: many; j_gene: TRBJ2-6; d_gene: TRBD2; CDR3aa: CASSFKRGGSSGANVLTF; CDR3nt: TGTGCCAGCAGTTTTAAGCGGGGTGGGAGCTCTGGGGCCAACGTCCTGACTTTC
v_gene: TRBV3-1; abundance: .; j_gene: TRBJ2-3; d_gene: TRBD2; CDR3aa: CASSQPGTSGGPSTDTQYF; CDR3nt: TGTGCCAGCAGCCAGCCCGGGACTAGCGGGGGCCCCTCCACAGATACGCAGTATTTT
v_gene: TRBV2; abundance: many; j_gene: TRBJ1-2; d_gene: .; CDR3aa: CASSPPLYGYTF; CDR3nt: TGTGCCAGCAGTCCGCCACTCTATGGCTACACCTTC
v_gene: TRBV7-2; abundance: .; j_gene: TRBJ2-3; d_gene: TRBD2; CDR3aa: CASSLALAGGPNTDTQYF; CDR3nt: TGTGCCAGCAGCTTAGCTTTAGCGGGGGGGCCCAACACAGATACGCAGTATTTT
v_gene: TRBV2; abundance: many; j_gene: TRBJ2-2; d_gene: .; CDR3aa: CASSAANANTGELFF; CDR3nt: TGTGCCAGCAGTGCCGCGAACGCGAACACCGGGGAGCTGTTTTTT
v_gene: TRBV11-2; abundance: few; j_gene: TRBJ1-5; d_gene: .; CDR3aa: CASSLKQLYSNQPQHF; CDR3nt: TGTGCCAGCAGCTTAAAGCAGTTATATAGCAATCAGCCCCAGCATTTT
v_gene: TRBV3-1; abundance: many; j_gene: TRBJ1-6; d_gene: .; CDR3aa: CASSRVDGFNSPLHF; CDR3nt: TGTGCCAGCAGCCGAGTCGACGGGTTCAATTCACCCCTCCACTTT
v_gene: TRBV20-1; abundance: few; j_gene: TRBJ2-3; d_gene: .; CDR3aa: CSASQGGLRTDTQYF; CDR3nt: TGCAGTGCTAGTCAGGGGGGACTGCGGACAGATACGCAGTATTTT
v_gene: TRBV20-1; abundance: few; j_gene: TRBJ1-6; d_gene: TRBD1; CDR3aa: CSAREVQGSALHF; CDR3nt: TGCAGTGCTAGGGAGGTACAGGGGTCTGCCCTCCACTTT
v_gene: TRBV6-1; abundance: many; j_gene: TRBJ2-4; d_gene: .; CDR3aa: CASSGQGGFKNIQYF; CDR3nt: TGTGCCAGCAGTGGACAGGGAGGTTTTAAAAACATTCAGTACTTC
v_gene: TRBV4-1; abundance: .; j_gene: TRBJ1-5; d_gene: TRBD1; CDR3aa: CASSEVVTGGYSNQPQHF; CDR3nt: TGCGCCAGCAGCGAAGTTGTGACAGGGGGGTATAGCAATCAGCCCCAGCATTTT
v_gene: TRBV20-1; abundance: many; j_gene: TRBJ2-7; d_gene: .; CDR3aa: CSAAPGPPYEQYF; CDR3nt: TGCAGTGCTGCCCCGGGACCTCCATACGAGCAGTACTTC